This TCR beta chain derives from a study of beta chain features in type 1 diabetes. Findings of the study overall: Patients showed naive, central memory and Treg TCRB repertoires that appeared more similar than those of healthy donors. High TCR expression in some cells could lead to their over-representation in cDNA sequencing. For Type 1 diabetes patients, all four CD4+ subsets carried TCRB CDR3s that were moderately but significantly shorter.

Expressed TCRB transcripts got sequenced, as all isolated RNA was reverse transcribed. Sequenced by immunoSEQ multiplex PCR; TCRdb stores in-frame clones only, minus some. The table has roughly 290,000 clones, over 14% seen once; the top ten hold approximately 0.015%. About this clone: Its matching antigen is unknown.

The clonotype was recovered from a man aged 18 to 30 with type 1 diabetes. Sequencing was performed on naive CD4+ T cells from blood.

In nucleotides, the CDR3 is TGTGCCAGCTCACCACTGGACCAGGGCGAGCAGTACTTC. This encodes CASSPLDQGEQYF. This sequence joins TRBV18 and TRBJ2-7, with D possibly TRBD1 on 5 matching bases. The V end was cut by 1 base, the J end by 6 bases, with 10 bases between. This CDR3 spans 13 amino acids. Germline values: CDR1 KGHSH, CDR2 LQKENI.